This T cell receptor (beta chain) was identified during a study of identical twins. With no exceptions, donors were healthy Caucasians. This clonotype was observed a single time. The cDNA had a unique molecular identifier and a template-switch universal primer site. TCRdb called the 5' RACE reads again in MiXCR, with one record for every CDR3 protein. The sample comprises 400,000 to 600,000 distinct CDR3 sequences, 20% to 25% of which are singletons, and around 0.48% rests with the top ten. This sample also belongs to another study, concerning yellow fever vaccine responses in identical twins.

This clonotype was obtained from a woman aged 18-29 years in good health. Sequencing was done on a sample of CD4+ T cells sorted from blood.

This chain's CDR3 is CASSRGLAGGFTSEQYF. CDR3 coding DNA: TGTGCCAGCAGCCGGGGACTAGCGGGAGGCTTTACTTCCGAGCAGTACTTC. The V and J genes are TRBV12-3 or TRBV12-4 and TRBJ2-7; 15 bases align to TRBD2. Trimming at V came to 6 bases and at J to 6 bases, leaving 12 bases not matched to a gene. CDR3 length: 17 amino acids.